This is a list of T cell receptor beta chains from one sample in a study of resident and recirculating memory T cells in vitiligo. Repertoires were generated with immunoSEQ multiplex PCR, while TCRdb's copy carries only in-frame clones and drops some. The sample has tens of thousands of clones; 92% are singletons. The specimen was blood. The receptor source for this set is a male donor with vitiligo. Each CDR3 is given with its conserved first and last residue. D genes are given only for firm matches. A clone size is listed for some rows: how often the clone was seen (once, few, many), or a class if it is expanded.

>TRBJ2-1|TRBV20-1|.|.
CSASPVNEQFF
TGCAGTGCTAGCCCTGTCAATGAGCAGTTCTTC
>TRBJ2-7|TRBV7-6|.|.
CASSPGGLTEQYF
TGTGCCAGCAGCCCCGGAGGGCTGACCGAGCAGTACTTC
>TRBJ2-3|TRBV9|.|TRBD2
CASSVAGTRFTDTQYF
TGTGCCAGCAGCGTCGCCGGGACTAGATTCACAGATACGCAGTATTTT
>TRBJ2-1|TRBV7-3|.|.
CASSPPTSPHNEQFF
TGTGCCAGCAGCCCACCTACCTCCCCCCACAATGAGCAGTTCTTC
>TRBJ1-3|TRBV6-5|.|.
CASSLGATGNTIYF
TGTGCCAGCAGTTTGGGGGCTACTGGAAACACCATATATTTT
>TRBJ2-2|TRBV21-1|.|.
CASSKTPGSGRADGELFF
TGTGCCAGCAGCAAAACCCCGGGAAGCGGGAGGGCCGACGGGGAGCTGTTTTTT
>TRBJ2-1|TRBV18|.|TRBD2
CASTTGTSGRNEQFF
TGTGCCAGCACCACCGGGACTAGCGGGAGAAATGAGCAGTTCTTC
>TRBJ2-2|TRBV6-1|.|.
CASRQTRANTGELFF
TGTGCCAGCAGGCAAACTAGGGCGAACACCGGGGAGCTGTTTTTT
>TRBJ2-7|TRBV28|.|.
CASSLIVFPAYEQYF
TGTGCCAGCAGTTTAATAGTTTTCCCTGCCTACGAGCAGTACTTC
>TRBJ2-7|TRBV5-1|.|.
CASSFQTGGEYEQYF
TGCGCCAGCAGCTTCCAGACAGGTGGGGAATACGAGCAGTACTTC
>TRBJ2-7|TRBV10-3|.|.
CAIGGSSYEQYF
TGTGCCATCGGAGGAAGCTCCTACGAGCAGTACTTC
>TRBJ2-7|TRBV28|.|.
CASSSDTYEQYF
TGTGCCAGCAGTTCCGACACCTACGAGCAGTACTTC
>TRBJ2-7|TRBV19|once|TRBD2
CASSIPSGRGEQYF
TGTGCCAGTAGTATTCCGAGCGGGAGAGGTGAGCAGTACTTC
>TRBJ2-1|TRBV4-1|.|.
CASSQVRYEQFF
TGCGCCAGCAGCCAAGTTCGGTATGAGCAGTTCTTC
>TRBJ1-2|TRBV9|once|.
CASSPHRPGPVYGYTF
TGTGCCAGCAGCCCCCATCGGCCAGGGCCCGTCTATGGCTACACCTTC
>TRBJ2-5|TRBV5-4|.|.
CASSFWGSLPETQYF
TGTGCCAGCAGCTTCTGGGGCAGCTTACCAGAGACCCAGTACTTC